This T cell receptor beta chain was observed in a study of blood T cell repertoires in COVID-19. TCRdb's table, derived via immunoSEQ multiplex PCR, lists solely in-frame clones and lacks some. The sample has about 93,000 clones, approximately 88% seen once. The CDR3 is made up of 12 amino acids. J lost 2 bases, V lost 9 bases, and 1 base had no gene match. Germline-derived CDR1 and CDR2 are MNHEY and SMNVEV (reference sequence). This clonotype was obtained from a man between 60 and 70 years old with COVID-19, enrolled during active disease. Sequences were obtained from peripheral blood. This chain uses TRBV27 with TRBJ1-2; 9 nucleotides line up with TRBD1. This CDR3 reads CASGQGNYGYTF. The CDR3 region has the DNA TGTGCCAGTGGACAGGGGAACTATGGCTACACCTTC.